Sequencing of this TCR beta chain was carried out in a study of shared clonotypes between healthy human individuals. Regarding the study as a whole: It was observed that 5% to 6% of naive CD4 clonotypes were shared across a handful of donors.

Positively selected for CCR7, the CD45RO-negative cells used as naive CD8 cells excluded terminally differentiated effector memory CD45RA+ cells. Donors comprised only Caucasian adults living in Nashville, Tennessee. Comments on this clone: Its antigen is not identified.

CDR1 and CDR2 (germline): MNHEY, SMNVEV (reference sequence). The CDR3 loop spans 13 amino acids. The V and J ends lost 0 bases and 8 bases respectively, with 10 bases between them. The method was immunoSEQ multiplex PCR; TCRdb's version includes in-frame clones alone and lacks a portion of them. The table includes around 2,000,000 clones, about 95% detected once. Sequences were obtained from naive CD8+ T cells sorted from blood. The receptor comes from a man between 18 and 35 years old in good health. V gene TRBV27 combines with J gene TRBJ1-2, with D unclear. The CDR3 loop reads CASSLSAGGGYTF. CDR3 DNA sequence: TGTGCCAGCAGTTTATCCGCGGGAGGAGGCTACACCTTC.